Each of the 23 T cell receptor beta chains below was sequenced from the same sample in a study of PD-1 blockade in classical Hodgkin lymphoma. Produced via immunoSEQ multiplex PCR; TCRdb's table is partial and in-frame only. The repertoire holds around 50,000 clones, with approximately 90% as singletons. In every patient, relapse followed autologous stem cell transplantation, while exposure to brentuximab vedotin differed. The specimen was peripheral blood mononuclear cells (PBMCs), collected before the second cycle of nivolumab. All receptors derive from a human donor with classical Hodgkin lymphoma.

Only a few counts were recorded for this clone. The CDR3 sequence: CASGTGLHEQYF. The CDR3 nucleotides read TGTGCTTCGGGGACAGGGCTCCACGAGCAGTACTTC. The rearrangement uses TRBV7-3 and TRBJ2-7, with 9 bases lining up with TRBD1. The CDR3 contains 12 residues. The germline V gene has CDR1 SGHTA and CDR2 FQGTGA.

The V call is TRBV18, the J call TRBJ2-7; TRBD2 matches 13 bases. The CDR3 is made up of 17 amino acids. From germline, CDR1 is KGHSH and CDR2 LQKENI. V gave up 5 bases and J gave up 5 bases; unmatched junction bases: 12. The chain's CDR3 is CASSYRLAGGHGNEQYF. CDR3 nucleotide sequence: TGTGCCAGCTCATACCGACTAGCGGGGGGACACGGGAACGAGCAGTACTTC. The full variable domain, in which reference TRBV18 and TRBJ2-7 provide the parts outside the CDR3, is NAGVMQNPRHLVRRRGQEARLRCSPMKGHSHVYWYRQLPEEGLKFMVYLQKENIIDESGMPKERFSAEFPKEGPSILRIQQVVRGDSAAYFCASSYRLAGGHGNEQYFGPGTRLTVT.

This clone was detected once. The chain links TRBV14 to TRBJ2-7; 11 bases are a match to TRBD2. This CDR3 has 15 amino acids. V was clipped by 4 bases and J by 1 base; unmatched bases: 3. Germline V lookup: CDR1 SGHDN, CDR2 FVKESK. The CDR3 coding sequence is TGTGCCAGCAGCCGTAGACTAGCGGGGTCCTACGAGCAGTACTTC. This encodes CASSRRLAGSYEQYF.

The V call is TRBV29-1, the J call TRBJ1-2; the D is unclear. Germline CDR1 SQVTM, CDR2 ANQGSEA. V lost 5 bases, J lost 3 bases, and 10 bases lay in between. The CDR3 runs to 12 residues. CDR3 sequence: CSVKEPDYGYTF. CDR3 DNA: TGCAGCGTTAAGGAGCCTGACTATGGCTACACCTTC.

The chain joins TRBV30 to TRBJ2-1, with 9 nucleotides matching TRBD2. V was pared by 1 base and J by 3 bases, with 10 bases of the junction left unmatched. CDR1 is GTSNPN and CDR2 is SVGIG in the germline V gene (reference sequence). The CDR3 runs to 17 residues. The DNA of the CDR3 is TGTGCCTGGAGTGGGTCCCTAGCGGGAATCTACTACAATGAGCAGTTCTTC. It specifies CAWSGSLAGIYYNEQFF.

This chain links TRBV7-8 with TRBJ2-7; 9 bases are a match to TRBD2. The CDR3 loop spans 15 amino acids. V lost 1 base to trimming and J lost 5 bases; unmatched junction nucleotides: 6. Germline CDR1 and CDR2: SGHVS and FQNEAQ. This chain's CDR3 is CASSLGIAGANEQYF. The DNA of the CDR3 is TGTGCCAGCAGCTTAGGGATAGCGGGAGCGAACGAGCAGTACTTC. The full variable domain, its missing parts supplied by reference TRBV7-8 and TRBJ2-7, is GAGVSQSPRYKVAKRGQDVALRCDPISGHVSLFWYQQALGQGPEFLTYFQNEAQLDKSGLPSDRFFAERPEGSVSTLKIQRTQQEDSAVYLCASSLGIAGANEQYFGPGTRLTVT.

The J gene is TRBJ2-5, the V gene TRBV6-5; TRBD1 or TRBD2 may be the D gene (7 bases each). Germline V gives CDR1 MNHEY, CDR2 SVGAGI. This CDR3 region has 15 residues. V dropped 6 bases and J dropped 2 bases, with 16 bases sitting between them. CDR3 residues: CASSLVRGGQETQYF. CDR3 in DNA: TGTGCCAGCAGCCTCGTCAGGGGGGGACAAGAGACCCAGTACTTC.

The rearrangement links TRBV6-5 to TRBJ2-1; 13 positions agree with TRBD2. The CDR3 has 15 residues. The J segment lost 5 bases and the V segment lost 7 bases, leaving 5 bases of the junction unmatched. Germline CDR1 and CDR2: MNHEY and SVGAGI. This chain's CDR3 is CASNSGLAGNNEQFF. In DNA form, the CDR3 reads TGTGCCAGCAACTCGGGACTAGCGGGGAACAATGAGCAGTTCTTC.

CDR3 in DNA: TGTGCCAGCAGGGGGAATAAAAACATTCAGTACTTC. Translating gives CASRGNKNIQYF. The chain recombines TRBV28 with TRBJ2-4; D call uncertain. The CDR3 has 12 amino acids. Germline CDR1 MDHEN, CDR2 SYDVKM. Trimming shortened V by 6 bases and J by 4 bases, and 7 bases separated the two germline ends.

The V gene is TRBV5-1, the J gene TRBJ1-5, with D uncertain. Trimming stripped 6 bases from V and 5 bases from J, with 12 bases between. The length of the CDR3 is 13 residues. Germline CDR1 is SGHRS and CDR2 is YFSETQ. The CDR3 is CASKESWDQPQHF. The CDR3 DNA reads TGCGCCAGCAAGGAATCTTGGGATCAGCCCCAGCATTTT.

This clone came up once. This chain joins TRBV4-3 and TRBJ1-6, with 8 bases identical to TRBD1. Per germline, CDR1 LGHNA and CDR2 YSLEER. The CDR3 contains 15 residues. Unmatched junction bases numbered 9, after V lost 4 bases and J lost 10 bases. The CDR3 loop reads CASSPGQGENSPLHF. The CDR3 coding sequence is TGCGCCAGCAGCCCCGGACAGGGCGAGAACTCACCCCTCCACTTT.

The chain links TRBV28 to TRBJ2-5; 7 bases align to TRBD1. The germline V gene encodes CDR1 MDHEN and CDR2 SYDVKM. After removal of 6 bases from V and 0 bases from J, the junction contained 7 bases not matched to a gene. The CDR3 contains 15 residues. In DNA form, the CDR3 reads TGTGCCAGCAGCGACGCCAGGGGGTACCAAGAGACCCAGTACTTC. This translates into CASSDARGYQETQYF.

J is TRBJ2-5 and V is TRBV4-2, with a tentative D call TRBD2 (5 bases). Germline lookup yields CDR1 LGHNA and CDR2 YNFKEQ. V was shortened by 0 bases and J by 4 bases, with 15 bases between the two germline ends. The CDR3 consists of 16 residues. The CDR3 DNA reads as TGTGCCAGCAGCCAAGAGGTTGAACTAGGCGGAGAGACCCAGTACTTC. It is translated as CASSQEVELGGETQYF.

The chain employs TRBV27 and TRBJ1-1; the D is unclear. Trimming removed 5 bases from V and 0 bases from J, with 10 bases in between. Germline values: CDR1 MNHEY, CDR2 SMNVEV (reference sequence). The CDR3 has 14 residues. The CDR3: CASSIGRMNTEAFF. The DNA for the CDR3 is TGTGCCAGCAGTATAGGACGGATGAACACTGAAGCTTTCTTT.

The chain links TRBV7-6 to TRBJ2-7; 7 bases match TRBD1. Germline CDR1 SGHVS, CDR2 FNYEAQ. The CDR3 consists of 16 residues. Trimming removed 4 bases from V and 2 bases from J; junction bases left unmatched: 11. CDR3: CASSSPTGTEAYEQYF. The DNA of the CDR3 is TGTGCCAGCAGCTCTCCGACCGGGACAGAAGCCTACGAGCAGTACTTC.

The CDR3, as DNA: TGCAGCGTTGAAGACCGCTACAGGGAATCCTACGAGCAGTACTTC. Its translation is CSVEDRYRESYEQYF. This sequence joins TRBV29-1 and TRBJ2-7, with D perhaps matching TRBD1 (6 bases). CDR3 length equals 15 residues. Germline loops: CDR1 SQVTM, CDR2 ANQGSEA. V was trimmed by 0 bases and J by 1 base, leaving 13 bases between them.

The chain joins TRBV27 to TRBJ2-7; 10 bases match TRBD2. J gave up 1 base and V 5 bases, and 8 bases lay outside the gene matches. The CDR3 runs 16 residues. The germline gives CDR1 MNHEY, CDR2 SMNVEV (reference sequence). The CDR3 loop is CASSPIPGLASYEQYF. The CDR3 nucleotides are TGTGCCAGCAGTCCCATACCGGGACTAGCGTCCTACGAGCAGTACTTC.

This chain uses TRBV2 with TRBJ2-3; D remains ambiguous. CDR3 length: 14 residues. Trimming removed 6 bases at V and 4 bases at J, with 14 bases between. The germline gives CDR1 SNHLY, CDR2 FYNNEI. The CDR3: CASRDLLYADTQYF. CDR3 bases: TGTGCCAGCAGAGACCTTCTATACGCAGATACGCAGTATTTT.

As DNA, the CDR3 is TGTGCCAGCAGCTTAGAACCTGGGGGAGGGACCGGGGAGCTGTTTTTT. Its protein is CASSLEPGGGTGELFF. The chain links TRBV11-3 to TRBJ2-2, with 7 bases that match TRBD2. Trimming cost V 0 bases and J 5 bases; bases outside gene matches: 6. The CDR3 has 16 residues. From germline, CDR1 is SGHNT and CDR2 YENEEA.

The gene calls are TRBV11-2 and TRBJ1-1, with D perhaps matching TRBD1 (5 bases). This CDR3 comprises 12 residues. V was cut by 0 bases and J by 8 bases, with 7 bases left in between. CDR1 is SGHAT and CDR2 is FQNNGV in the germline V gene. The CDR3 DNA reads TGTGCCAGCAGCTTAGATCACAGGGAAGCTTTCTTT. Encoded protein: CASSLDHREAFF.

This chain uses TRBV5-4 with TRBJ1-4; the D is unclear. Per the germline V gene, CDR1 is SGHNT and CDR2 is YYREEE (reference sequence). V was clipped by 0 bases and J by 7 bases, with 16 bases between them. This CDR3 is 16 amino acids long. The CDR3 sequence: CASSLERAGGFEKLFF. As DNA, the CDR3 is TGTGCCAGCAGCTTGGAGCGGGCAGGTGGATTTGAAAAACTGTTTTTT.

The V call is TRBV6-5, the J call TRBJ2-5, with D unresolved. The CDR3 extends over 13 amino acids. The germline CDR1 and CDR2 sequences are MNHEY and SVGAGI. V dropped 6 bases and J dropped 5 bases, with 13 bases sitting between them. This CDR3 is CASSQETWETQYF. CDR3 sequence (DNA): TGTGCCAGCAGCCAGGAAACGTGGGAGACCCAGTACTTC.

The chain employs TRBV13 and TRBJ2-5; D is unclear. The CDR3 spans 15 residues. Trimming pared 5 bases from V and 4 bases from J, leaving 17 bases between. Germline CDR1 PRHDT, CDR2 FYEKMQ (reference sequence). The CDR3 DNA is TGTGCCAGCAGCCCGGAAGGTCGGCGTCCAGAGACCCAGTACTTC. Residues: CASSPEGRRPETQYF.